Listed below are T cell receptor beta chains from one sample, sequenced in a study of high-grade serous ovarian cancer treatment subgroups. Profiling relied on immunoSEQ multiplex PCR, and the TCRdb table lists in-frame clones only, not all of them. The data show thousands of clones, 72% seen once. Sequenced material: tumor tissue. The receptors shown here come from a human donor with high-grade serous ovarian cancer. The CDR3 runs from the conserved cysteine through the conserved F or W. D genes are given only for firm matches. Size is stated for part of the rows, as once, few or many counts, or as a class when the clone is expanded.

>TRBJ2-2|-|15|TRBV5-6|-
TGTGCCAGCAGAAATTGGGATGGGGCTGGCGGGGAGCTGTTTTTT
CASRNWDGAGGELFF
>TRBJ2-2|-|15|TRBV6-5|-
TGTGCCAGCAGTTACCGGGACTCTTCAACCGGGGAGCTGTTTTTT
CASSYRDSSTGELFF
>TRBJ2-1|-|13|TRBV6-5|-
TGTGCCAGCAGTTACTGGGTCGGGCATGAGCAGTTCTTC
CASSYWVGHEQFF
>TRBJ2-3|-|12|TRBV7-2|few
TGTGCCAGCAGCCCCCGCGGCGATACGCAGTATTTT
CASSPRGDTQYF
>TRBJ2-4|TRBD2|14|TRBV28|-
TGTGCCTGCGCGGCTAGCGGGAGGGGGAACATTCAGTACTTC
CACAASGRGNIQYF
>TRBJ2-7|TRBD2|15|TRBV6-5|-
TGTGCCAGCAGTACCGGGACTAGCGGGAACTACGAGCAGTACTTC
CASSTGTSGNYEQYF
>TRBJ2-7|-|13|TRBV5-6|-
TGTGCCAGCAGCTTTGTCTCCTCGAGGGAGCAGTACTTC
CASSFVSSREQYF
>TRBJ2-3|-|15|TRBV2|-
TGTGCCAGCAGTGCCTTTGTTTCCTTCCCAGATACGCAGTATTTT
CASSAFVSFPDTQYF
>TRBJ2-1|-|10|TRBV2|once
TGTTCTCGATCGGTGAGTGAGCAGTTCTTC
CSRSVSEQFF
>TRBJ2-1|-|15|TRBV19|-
TGTGCCAGTAGTATAGGTGGCCAGTCCTACAATGAGCAGTTCTTC
CASSIGGQSYNEQFF
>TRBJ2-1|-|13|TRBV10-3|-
TGTGCCATCAGTGAGTTGGGAACCTGGGAGCAGTTCTTC
CAISELGTWEQFF
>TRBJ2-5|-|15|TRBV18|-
TGTGCCAGCTCACCGAAATACGGAGGAGGGGAGACCCAGTACTTC
CASSPKYGGGETQYF
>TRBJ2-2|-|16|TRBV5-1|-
TGCGCCAGCAAGGTGATAGGCGGGGATGCAGCCGGGGAGCTGTTTTTT
CASKVIGGDAAGELFF
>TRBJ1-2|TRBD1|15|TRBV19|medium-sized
TGTGCCAGTAGTATCTCACGGACAGGGAACTATGGCTACACCTTC
CASSISRTGNYGYTF
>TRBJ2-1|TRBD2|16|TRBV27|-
TGTGCCAGCAGTTTAGCCCCTAGCGGGAGTGAAAATGAGCAGTTCTTC
CASSLAPSGSENEQFF
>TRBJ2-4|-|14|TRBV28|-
TGTGCCAGCAGTTTAGAGCTAGCCAAAAACATTCAGTACTTC
CASSLELAKNIQYF
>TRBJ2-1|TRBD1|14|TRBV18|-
TGTGCCAGCTCACGCGGACAGGCGTATGGTGAGCAGTTCTTC
CASSRGQAYGEQFF
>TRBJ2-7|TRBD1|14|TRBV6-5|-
TGTGCCAGCAGCCCCAGGGGGACAGGGATCGAGCAGTACTTC
CASSPRGTGIEQYF
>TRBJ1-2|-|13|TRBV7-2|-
TGTGCCAGCAGCCCAACCCCAGCTGATGGCTACACCTTC
CASSPTPADGYTF
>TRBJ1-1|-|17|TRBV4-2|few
TGTGCCAGCAGCCCCCAAGCTCAGGGCATGGGGTACACTGAAGCTTTCTTT
CASSPQAQGMGYTEAFF
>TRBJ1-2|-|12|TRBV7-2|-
TGTGCCAGCGCCTTGGGAGGACGGATAATTCTCTTC
CASALGGRIILF
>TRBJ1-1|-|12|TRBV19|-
TGTGCCAGTAGCCCTGGGGAGGTTGAAGCTTTCTTT
CASSPGEVEAFF
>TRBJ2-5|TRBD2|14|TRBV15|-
TGTGCCACCAGCACTCGACTAGCGCAAGAGACCCAGTACTTC
CATSTRLAQETQYF
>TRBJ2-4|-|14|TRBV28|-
TGTGCCAGCAGTTCGGCCCCCGGGAAAAACATTCAGTACTTC
CASSSAPGKNIQYF
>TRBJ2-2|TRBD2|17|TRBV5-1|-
TGCGCCAGCAGCCGAGGGGTACTAGCGGACAACACCGGGGAGCTGTTTTTT
CASSRGVLADNTGELFF
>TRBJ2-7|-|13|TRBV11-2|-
TGTGCCAGCAGCTTCCCCGGCTCCTACGAGCAGTACTTC
CASSFPGSYEQYF
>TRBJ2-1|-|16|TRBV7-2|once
TGTGCCAGCAGCTTGCGGACAGCCGTATTCAACAATGAGCAGTTCTTC
CASSLRTAVFNNEQFF
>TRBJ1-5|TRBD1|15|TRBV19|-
TGTGCCAGTAGTATTACAGGGGAAGGAATTCAGCCCCAGCATTTT
CASSITGEGIQPQHF
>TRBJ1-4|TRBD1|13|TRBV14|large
TGTGCCAGCAGCCGGGGACAGCTAGAAAAACTGTTTTTT
CASSRGQLEKLFF
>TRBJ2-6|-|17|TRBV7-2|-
TGTGCCAGCAGTTCTGGGCCCGGTCGATCTGGGGCCAACGTCCTGACTTTC
CASSSGPGRSGANVLTF
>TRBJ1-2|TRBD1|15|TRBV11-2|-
TGTGCCAGCAGCATCCTACAGGGGCGAGGGGAAGGCTACACCTTC
CASSILQGRGEGYTF
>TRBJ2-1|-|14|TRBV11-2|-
TGTGCCAGCAGCTCCGGAGCGGGTTACAATGAGCAGTTCTTC
CASSSGAGYNEQFF
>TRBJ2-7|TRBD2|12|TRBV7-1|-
TGTGCCAGCAACACCCCTAGCGGGACTAGGTACTTC
CASNTPSGTRYF
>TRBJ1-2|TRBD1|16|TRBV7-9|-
TGTGCCAGCAGCTTGGGCGCGTCGGACAGGCTGGGAGGCTACACCTTC
CASSLGASDRLGGYTF
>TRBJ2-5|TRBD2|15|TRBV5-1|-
TGCGCCAGCAGCTTGCTTAGCGGGAGGGTGGAGACCCAGTACTTC
CASSLLSGRVETQYF
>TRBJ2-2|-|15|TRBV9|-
TGTGCCAGCAGCCAGTGGGGGTTGAACACCGGGGAGCTGTTTTTT
CASSQWGLNTGELFF
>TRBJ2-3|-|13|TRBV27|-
TGTGCCAGCAGTTTAGGTAGCACAGATACGCAGTATTTT
CASSLGSTDTQYF
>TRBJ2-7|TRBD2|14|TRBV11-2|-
TGTGCCAGCAGCTTATCAGCGGGGGGGGGCTCGCAGTACTTC
CASSLSAGGGSQYF
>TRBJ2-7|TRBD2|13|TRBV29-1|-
TGCAGCGCGGCCGGGGGGGCAGGCTACGAGCAGTACTTC
CSAAGGAGYEQYF
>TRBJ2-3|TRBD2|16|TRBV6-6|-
TGTGCCAGCAGCTTCTCCGGGACTAGCGGGAAAGGCACGCAGTATTTT
CASSFSGTSGKGTQYF
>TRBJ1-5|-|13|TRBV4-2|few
TGTGCCAGCAGCGTTCACAGGGATCAGCCCCAGCATTTT
CASSVHRDQPQHF
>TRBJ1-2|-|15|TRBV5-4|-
TGTGCCAGCAGCTTGCCCCAGGGAGCGAGCTATGGCTACACCTTC
CASSLPQGASYGYTF
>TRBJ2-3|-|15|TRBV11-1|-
TGTGCCAGCAGTAGGGGGCGGGGGAGGACAGATACGCAGTATTTT
CASSRGRGRTDTQYF
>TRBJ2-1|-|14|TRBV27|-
TGTGCCAGCAGTTTAATGGTCCTAGCGAATGAGCAGTTCTTC
CASSLMVLANEQFF
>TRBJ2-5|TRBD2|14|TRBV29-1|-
TGCAGCGTATCCGGGACTAGCTCTCAAGAGACCCAGTACTTC
CSVSGTSSQETQYF
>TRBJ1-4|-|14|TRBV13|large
TGTGCCAGCCGGAAACAGGGTGCTGGCGAAAAACTGTTTTTT
CASRKQGAGEKLFF
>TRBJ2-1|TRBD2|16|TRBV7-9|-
TGTGCCAGCAGCTCGTGGACTAGCGGGGACTACAATGAGCAGTTCTTC
CASSSWTSGDYNEQFF
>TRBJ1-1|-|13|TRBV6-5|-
TGTGCCAGCAGCCGCACAGGGTACACTGAAGCTTTCTTT
CASSRTGYTEAFF
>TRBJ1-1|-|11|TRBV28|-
TGTGCCGTCAACCGGGATCCTGAAGCTTTCTTT
CAVNRDPEAFF
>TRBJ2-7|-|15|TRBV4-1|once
TGCGCCAGCAGCCAAGATCGAGGGAGGAGGTACGAGCAGTACTTC
CASSQDRGRRYEQYF
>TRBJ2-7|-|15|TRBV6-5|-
TGTGCCAGCAGGGGAGACGGTGAAAGGTCCTACGAGCAGTACTTC
CASRGDGERSYEQYF
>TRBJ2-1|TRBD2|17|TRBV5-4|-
TGTGCCAGCAGCCTCGGGACTAGCGGGAGCTCCTACAATGAGCAGTTCTTC
CASSLGTSGSSYNEQFF
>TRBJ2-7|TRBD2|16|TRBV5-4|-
TGTGCCAGCAGCTTGGGACTAGCGGGAGTGGGAGTCGAGCAGTACTTC
CASSLGLAGVGVEQYF